The rows below give T cell receptor beta chains drawn from one sample of a study of cytomegalovirus exposure and HLA in healthy donors. Data came from immunoSEQ multiplex PCR; TCRdb stores just in-frame clones and leaves some out. The sample consists of 150,000 to 200,000 clones, about four fifths of them appearing once. Sequencing was performed on PBMCs. The receptors were sampled from a woman aged 30 to 39 in good health and CMV-seronegative. CDR3s include the opening cysteine and the closing phenylalanine or tryptophan. The order of the fields is J gene, clone size, V gene, D gene, CDR3 protein, CDR3 DNA. A D gene is named only where the DNA matches it firmly. Clone sizes are given selectively: once, few, many, or a class where the clone is expanded.

j_gene: TRBJ1-1; abundance: NA; v_gene: TRBV6-6; d_gene: TRBD1; CDR3aa: CASSQGENTEAFF; CDR3nt: TGTGCCAGCTCACAGGGGGAAAACACTGAAGCTTTCTTT
j_gene: TRBJ2-5; abundance: NA; v_gene: TRBV5-1; d_gene: TRBD2; CDR3aa: CASSLAIFPSGKETQYF; CDR3nt: TGCGCCAGCAGCTTGGCCATCTTCCCTAGCGGCAAAGAGACCCAGTACTTC
j_gene: TRBJ1-2; abundance: NA; v_gene: TRBV5-4; d_gene: TRBD1; CDR3aa: CASSWGQGADGYTF; CDR3nt: TGTGCCAGCAGCTGGGGACAGGGGGCAGATGGCTACACCTTC
j_gene: TRBJ1-5; abundance: NA; v_gene: TRBV4-1; d_gene: NA; CDR3aa: CASSQANGDQPQHF; CDR3nt: TGCGCCAGCAGCCAAGCGAATGGAGATCAGCCCCAGCATTTT
j_gene: TRBJ1-5; abundance: once; v_gene: TRBV19; d_gene: TRBD1; CDR3aa: CASSITRQGGQPQHF; CDR3nt: TGTGCCAGTAGTATAACCCGACAGGGTGGTCAGCCCCAGCATTTT
j_gene: TRBJ1-1; abundance: NA; v_gene: TRBV4-2; d_gene: NA; CDR3aa: CASSQDRERNTEAFF; CDR3nt: TGTGCCAGCAGCCAAGATCGGGAACGGAACACTGAAGCTTTCTTT
j_gene: TRBJ1-2; abundance: NA; v_gene: TRBV5-1; d_gene: NA; CDR3aa: CASSLSGRAPYGYTF; CDR3nt: TGCGCCAGCAGCCTATCCGGGAGGGCGCCTTATGGCTACACCTTC
j_gene: TRBJ1-1; abundance: NA; v_gene: TRBV11-1; d_gene: NA; CDR3aa: CASSLDSGLRAMNTEAFF; CDR3nt: TGTGCCAGCAGCTTAGATTCGGGCTTGAGGGCGATGAACACTGAAGCTTTCTTT
j_gene: TRBJ1-2; abundance: NA; v_gene: TRBV19; d_gene: TRBD1; CDR3aa: CASSRTGIYGYTF; CDR3nt: TGTGCCAGTAGTAGGACAGGGATATATGGCTACACCTTC
j_gene: TRBJ1-1; abundance: NA; v_gene: TRBV2; d_gene: NA; CDR3aa: CASSDGGARNTEAFF; CDR3nt: TGTGCCAGCAGTGACGGAGGGGCCCGGAACACTGAAGCTTTCTTT
j_gene: TRBJ1-1; abundance: NA; v_gene: TRBV7-2; d_gene: NA; CDR3aa: CASRVSTGNTEAFF; CDR3nt: TGTGCCAGCAGGGTTTCGACAGGGAACACTGAAGCTTTCTTT
j_gene: TRBJ1-5; abundance: NA; v_gene: TRBV5-6; d_gene: TRBD1; CDR3aa: CASSEGTAINQPQHF; CDR3nt: TGTGCCAGCAGCGAAGGGACAGCTATCAATCAGCCCCAGCATTTT
j_gene: TRBJ2-7; abundance: NA; v_gene: TRBV18; d_gene: TRBD1; CDR3aa: CASSPPTGKYEQYF; CDR3nt: TGTGCCAGCTCACCGCCGACAGGGAAGTACGAGCAGTACTTC
j_gene: TRBJ2-7; abundance: NA; v_gene: TRBV6-1; d_gene: NA; CDR3aa: CASSPTPQGAHEQYF; CDR3nt: TGTGCCAGCAGTCCAACACCACAGGGTGCCCACGAGCAGTACTTC
j_gene: TRBJ2-7; abundance: once; v_gene: TRBV7-6; d_gene: TRBD1; CDR3aa: CASSSRDRPFYEQYF; CDR3nt: TGTGCCAGCAGCTCCAGGGACAGACCTTTCTACGAGCAGTACTTC
j_gene: TRBJ1-1; abundance: NA; v_gene: TRBV18; d_gene: NA; CDR3aa: CASSPGVNTEAFF; CDR3nt: TGTGCCAGCTCACCGGGAGTGAACACTGAAGCTTTCTTT
j_gene: TRBJ1-2; abundance: NA; v_gene: TRBV5-1; d_gene: TRBD1; CDR3aa: CASSLVTGVEGYTF; CDR3nt: TGCGCCAGCAGCTTGGTAACAGGGGTGGAGGGCTACACCTTC
j_gene: TRBJ1-2; abundance: NA; v_gene: TRBV18; d_gene: TRBD1; CDR3aa: CASSPLDRGGYGYTF; CDR3nt: TGTGCCAGCTCACCACTTGACAGGGGAGGCTATGGCTACACCTTC
j_gene: TRBJ2-4; abundance: NA; v_gene: TRBV19; d_gene: NA; CDR3aa: CASRTQELAKNIQYF; CDR3nt: TGTGCCAGTAGGACACAGGAATTAGCCAAAAACATTCAGTACTTC
j_gene: TRBJ2-1; abundance: NA; v_gene: TRBV7-3; d_gene: NA; CDR3aa: CASSLTRGNEQFF; CDR3nt: TGTGCCAGCAGCTTAACGCGGGGCAATGAGCAGTTCTTC
j_gene: TRBJ2-7; abundance: NA; v_gene: TRBV21-1; d_gene: NA; CDR3aa: CASSKETDTYEQYF; CDR3nt: TGTGCCAGCAGCAAAGAAACAGATACCTACGAGCAGTACTTC
j_gene: TRBJ2-1; abundance: NA; v_gene: TRBV5-4; d_gene: TRBD2; CDR3aa: CASSLVTLAGVSYNEQFF; CDR3nt: TGTGCCAGCAGCTTGGTCACGCTAGCGGGGGTGTCCTACAATGAGCAGTTCTTC
j_gene: TRBJ2-3; abundance: NA; v_gene: TRBV2; d_gene: TRBD1; CDR3aa: CASSGQGRTDTQYF; CDR3nt: TGTGCCAGCAGTGGACAGGGGAGGACAGATACGCAGTATTTT
j_gene: TRBJ2-5; abundance: NA; v_gene: TRBV9; d_gene: TRBD2; CDR3aa: CASSVDLQAGWTQYF; CDR3nt: TGTGCCAGCAGCGTAGACCTCCAAGCGGGATGGACCCAGTACTTC
j_gene: TRBJ1-5; abundance: NA; v_gene: TRBV7-9; d_gene: NA; CDR3aa: CASSLDSSQPQHF; CDR3nt: TGTGCCAGCAGCTTAGACTCGAGTCAGCCCCAGCATTTT
j_gene: TRBJ2-3; abundance: NA; v_gene: TRBV30; d_gene: TRBD1; CDR3aa: CAWRKGQGADTQYF; CDR3nt: TGTGCCTGGCGAAAGGGACAGGGGGCAGATACGCAGTATTTT
j_gene: TRBJ2-3; abundance: NA; v_gene: TRBV5-1; d_gene: TRBD1; CDR3aa: CASSSGQGTDTQYF; CDR3nt: TGCGCCAGCAGCTCGGGACAGGGTACAGATACGCAGTATTTT
j_gene: TRBJ2-1; abundance: NA; v_gene: TRBV11-3; d_gene: NA; CDR3aa: CASSTRGRGGSYNEQFF; CDR3nt: TGTGCCAGCAGCACCCGGGGCCGGGGAGGCTCCTACAATGAGCAGTTCTTC